This TCR beta chain was identified during a study of CD8 T cells in Susac syndrome (dated by TCRdb to the late 2010s). Background for the entire study: Whether CD8+ T cell activation and differentiation in Susac syndrome was antigen driven was tested using repertoire sequencing. Beyond this particular receptor, the publication reports: The study acknowledged that relatively few individuals were included in the TCR sequencing and HLA analysis.

Peripheral blood CD8+ and CD4+ T cells from healthy donors, Susac syndrome patients and multiple sclerosis patients were profiled by high-throughput TCR beta sequencing. The multiple sclerosis controls were treatment-naive patients who had stable or active relapsing-remitting disease and met the revised McDonald criteria. CD8+ TEMRA cells were enriched by FACS, while bulk CD8+ and CD4+ T cells were purified by magnetic negative isolation. Blood was drawn into EDTA tubes, processed within 24 hours, and PBMCs were isolated by density gradient centrifugation. PBMCs intended for TCR sequencing were cryopreserved in liquid nitrogen and were subsequently thawed in a 37 degrees C water bath. The sorted or isolated CD4+, CD8+ and CD8+ TEMRA cells had a purity of 90% or higher. To note about this clonotype: No cognate antigen has been identified for it. One base away there is no much larger clone; base qualities are not given.

V and J are truncated by 1 base and 0 bases respectively, leaving an intervening sequence of 10 bases. The CDR3 numbers 16 residues from cysteine through phenylalanine. Only CDR3 DNA remains: 48 bases, in frame from the first base. In the germline V gene, CDR1 corresponds to SGHDN and CDR2 to FVKESK. RNA was extracted using the RNeasy kit, and about 0.45 to 1 microgram was reverse transcribed with random hexamers. TCR beta CDR3 regions were amplified with the immunoSEQ multiplex PCR assay covering 54 Vbeta and 13 Jbeta segments. Bias from PCR amplification was corrected by using a synthetic template baseline for primer optimization and for computational correction. Processing in the source paper ran as follows. Reads were annotated to V, D and J genes per IMGT and analyzed with immunoSEQ Analyzer, keeping only productive sequences. To calculate clonality, Shannon entropy was normalized by log2 of the number of productive unique sequences and then subtracted from one. For each patient and control, public and private clones were evaluated among the 100 most prevalent clones. Clones were defined as Susac-specific if absent from the healthy and MS cohorts, from around 1,000 published viral clones and from other ImmuneACCESS disease sequences. TCRdb reworked the public reads: Q25 trimming with fastp, MiXCR clone assembly, productive beta chains retained. A single entry per CDR3 protein holds the most common genes and DNA from its merged rows. None of the V and J calls come from the authors' own analysis; TCRdb made them. This sample gives hundreds of thousands of distinct CDR3 sequences in total; 85% to 95% of them show up just once. The top ten clonotypes cover 0.082% of the sample.

Sequenced sample: CD4+ T cells from PBMCs. This TCR was recovered from a human donor with multiple sclerosis. The chain is assembled from TRBV14 and TRBJ2-1, with an unclear D gene assignment. The sequenced DNA: TGTGCCAGCAGCCAAGTTTGGGGTAGCTCCTACAATGAGCAGTTCTTC. It codes for CASSQVWGSSYNEQFF.